The rows below give T cell receptor beta chains drawn from one sample of a study of cytomegalovirus exposure and HLA in healthy donors. The table came from immunoSEQ multiplex PCR; TCRdb's copy has only in-frame clones and leaves some out. The repertoire holds 160,000 or so clones, with 80% as singletons. Sequenced sample: PBMCs. The source of these receptors is a young man in good health and CMV-seronegative. Both conserved end residues are part of each CDR3. A D gene is named only where the DNA matches it firmly. A row's size may be missing; if present it is once, few, many or a size class.

20	.	.	TRBV28	TRBJ2-5	CASSFGTGGLAGGPRETQYF	TGTGCCAGCAGTTTCGGGACAGGGGGGTTAGCGGGAGGGCCTCGGGAGACCCAGTACTTC
15	.	TRBD2	TRBV28	TRBJ2-1	CASRDISGGDNEQFF	TGTGCCAGCAGAGACATTAGCGGGGGGGACAATGAGCAGTTCTTC
13	.	.	TRBV5-1	TRBJ2-7	CASSAVASYEQYF	TGCGCCAGCAGCGCGGTGGCGTCCTACGAGCAGTACTTC
12	.	.	TRBV7-9	TRBJ1-1	CASSLEQTEAFF	TGTGCCAGCAGCTTAGAACAGACAGAAGCTTTCTTT
15	.	.	TRBV4-1	TRBJ2-7	CASSPHSVRAYEQYF	TGCGCCAGCAGCCCTCATTCCGTACGGGCCTACGAGCAGTACTTC
15	.	TRBD2	TRBV5-1	TRBJ2-7	CASSLGTSGIYEQYF	TGCGCCAGCAGCTTGGGTACTAGCGGGATTTACGAGCAGTACTTC
15	few	.	TRBV7-2	TRBJ1-3	CASSLATGTGNTIYF	TGTGCCAGCAGCTTAGCTACAGGGACTGGAAACACCATATATTTT
12	.	.	TRBV6-1	TRBJ2-7	CASREGTYEQYF	TGTGCCAGCAGGGAGGGGACCTACGAGCAGTACTTC
17	once	.	TRBV11-2	TRBJ1-2	CASSSTGTREANYGYTF	TGTGCCAGCAGCTCTACCGGGACAAGGGAAGCTAACTATGGCTACACCTTC
20	.	TRBD2	TRBV5-1	TRBJ2-1	CASSPGTSGRSTFPYNEQFF	TGCGCCAGCAGCCCTGGGACTAGCGGGAGGTCCACGTTTCCCTACAATGAGCAGTTCTTC
16	.	TRBD2	TRBV9	TRBJ2-1	CASSYKRTSGGREQFF	TGTGCCAGCAGCTACAAGCGGACTAGCGGAGGTCGGGAGCAGTTCTTC
14	once	TRBD1	TRBV11-2	TRBJ2-5	CASSSQGAGETQYF	TGTGCCAGCAGTTCACAGGGGGCAGGGGAGACCCAGTACTTC
11	.	.	TRBV20-1	TRBJ2-1	CSVWSTNEQFF	TGCAGTGTTTGGTCTACGAATGAGCAGTTCTTC
15	.	.	TRBV5-1	TRBJ2-1	CASSLGGLIYNEQFF	TGCGCCAGCAGCTTGGGTGGACTTATCTACAATGAGCAGTTCTTC
14	.	TRBD2	TRBV19	TRBJ2-1	CASSMGLVSAEQFF	TGTGCCAGTAGTATGGGACTAGTTTCAGCTGAGCAGTTCTTC
13	.	.	TRBV7-2	TRBJ2-7	CASSFSGSYEQYF	TGTGCCAGCAGTTTCAGCGGCTCCTACGAGCAGTACTTC
15	.	.	TRBV6-1	TRBJ1-1	CASSDGGGGNTEAFF	TGTGCCAGCAGTGATGGGGGGGGAGGAAACACTGAAGCTTTCTTT
14	.	TRBD1	TRBV13	TRBJ2-2	CASSGQGASGELFF	TGTGCCAGCAGCGGACAGGGGGCCTCCGGGGAGCTGTTTTTT
18	.	.	TRBV19	TRBJ1-3	CASTLDSGASVSGNTIYF	TGTGCCAGCACCCTGGACAGCGGAGCCTCAGTCTCTGGAAACACCATATATTTT
15	few	TRBD2	TRBV19	TRBJ2-3	CAVREAGGRRDTQYF	TGTGCCGTCCGTGAGGCGGGGGGGCGTAGAGATACGCAGTATTTT
15	.	.	TRBV7-9	TRBJ2-7	CASSPRGTGLYEQYF	TGTGCCAGCAGCCCGAGGGGGACGGGTTTGTACGAGCAGTACTTC
19	.	TRBD1	TRBV11-2	TRBJ1-5	CASSLGTGTGSGGNQPQHF	TGTGCCAGCAGCTTAGGAACCGGGACAGGGTCAGGGGGCAATCAGCCCCAGCATTTT
13	.	.	TRBV28	TRBJ2-2	CASSLPKTGELFF	TGTGCCAGCAGTTTACCCAAAACCGGGGAGCTGTTTTTT
16	.	TRBD1	TRBV27	TRBJ2-7	CATHRLGTGKFYEQHF	TGTGCCACCCATCGCCTGGGGACAGGGAAGTTCTACGAGCAGCACTTC
15	once	.	TRBV6-5	TRBJ1-5	CASNLDTVSNQPQHF	TGTGCCAGCAATCTCGACACGGTGAGCAATCAGCCCCAGCATTTT
15	.	TRBD2	TRBV9	TRBJ2-2	CASSFGTTYTGELFF	TGTGCCAGCAGCTTTGGGACTACCTACACCGGGGAGCTGTTTTTT
10	.	.	TRBV5-8	TRBJ1-1	CASSGRIAFF	TGTGCCAGCTCTGGGAGGATTGCTTTCTTT
15	.	TRBD1	TRBV5-1	TRBJ1-5	CASSFTGGGNQPQHF	TGCGCCAGCAGCTTTACAGGGGGAGGAAATCAGCCCCAGCATTTT
15	.	TRBD2	TRBV10-1	TRBJ2-1	CASSGAGVSYNEQFF	TGCGCCAGCAGTGGGGCGGGAGTATCCTACAATGAGCAGTTCTTC
14	.	.	TRBV5-8	TRBJ2-7	CASPAGTEFYEQYF	TGTGCCAGCCCTGCGGGGACAGAATTCTACGAGCAGTACTTC
17	.	TRBD1	TRBV19	TRBJ2-5	CASSQLRQGGDQETQYF	TGTGCCAGTAGTCAACTTAGACAGGGGGGAGATCAAGAGACCCAGTACTTC
11	.	.	TRBV2	TRBJ2-2	CASTDTGELFF	TGTGCCAGCACGGACACCGGGGAGCTGTTTTTT
16	.	TRBD2	TRBV7-8	TRBJ2-1	CASNKGGTSGRHEQFF	TGTGCCAGCAATAAGGGGGGGACTAGCGGGAGACACGAGCAGTTCTTC
15	few	.	TRBV12-1	TRBJ2-6	CASSFRGLGANVLTF	TGTGCCAGCAGCTTTAGAGGGCTGGGGGCCAACGTCCTGACTTTC
18	.	TRBD2	TRBV19	TRBJ2-1	CASSIAPRLAGRAAEQFF	TGTGCCAGTAGTATAGCCCCCCGGCTAGCCGGGAGGGCGGCTGAGCAGTTCTTC
13	.	.	TRBV29-1	TRBJ2-7	CSVESGRAYEQYF	TGCAGCGTTGAATCCGGCAGGGCCTACGAGCAGTACTTC
17	.	.	TRBV9	TRBJ2-3	CASSSTVEGLGLDTQYF	TGTGCCAGCAGCTCCACTGTGGAAGGACTTGGTTTGGATACGCAGTATTTT